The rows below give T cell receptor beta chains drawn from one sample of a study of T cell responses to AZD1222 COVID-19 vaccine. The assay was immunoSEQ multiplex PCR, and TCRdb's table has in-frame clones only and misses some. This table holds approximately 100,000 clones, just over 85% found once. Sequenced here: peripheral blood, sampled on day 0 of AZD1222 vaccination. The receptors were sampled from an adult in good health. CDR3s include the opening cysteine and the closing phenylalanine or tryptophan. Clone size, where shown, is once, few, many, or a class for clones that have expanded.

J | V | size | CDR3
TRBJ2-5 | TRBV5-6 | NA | CASSLKGPETQYF
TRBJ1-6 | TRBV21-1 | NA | CASSKTTSPLHF
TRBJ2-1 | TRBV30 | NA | CAWSQKGRTGVFF
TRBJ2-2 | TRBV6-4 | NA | CASSDGGLSTGELFF
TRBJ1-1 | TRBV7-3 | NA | CASSLIGGQGALSEAFF
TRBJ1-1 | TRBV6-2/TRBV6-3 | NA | CASSFDRGTEAFF
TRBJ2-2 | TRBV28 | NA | CASSRAGRANTGELFF
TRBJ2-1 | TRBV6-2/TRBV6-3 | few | CASSYSTGTSGRVEQFF
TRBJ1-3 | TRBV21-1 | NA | CASSKVGGRTGNTIYF
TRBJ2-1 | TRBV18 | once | CASSPLASVNNEQFF
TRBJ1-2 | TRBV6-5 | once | CASSTTPRGPGFCTF
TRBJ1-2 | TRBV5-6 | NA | CASSVEDSGFPYGYTF
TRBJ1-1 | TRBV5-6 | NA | CASSEGGTEAFF
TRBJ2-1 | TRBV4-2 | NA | CASSLGPAGSYNEQFF
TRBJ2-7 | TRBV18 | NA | CASSQGIYEQYF
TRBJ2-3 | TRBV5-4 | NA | CASRSGTALRTDTQYF
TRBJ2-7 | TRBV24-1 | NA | CATSDQLEQYF
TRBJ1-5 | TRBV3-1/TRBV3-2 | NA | CASSQVRGGNQPQHF
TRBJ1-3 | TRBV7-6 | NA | CASSLGHSSGNTIYF